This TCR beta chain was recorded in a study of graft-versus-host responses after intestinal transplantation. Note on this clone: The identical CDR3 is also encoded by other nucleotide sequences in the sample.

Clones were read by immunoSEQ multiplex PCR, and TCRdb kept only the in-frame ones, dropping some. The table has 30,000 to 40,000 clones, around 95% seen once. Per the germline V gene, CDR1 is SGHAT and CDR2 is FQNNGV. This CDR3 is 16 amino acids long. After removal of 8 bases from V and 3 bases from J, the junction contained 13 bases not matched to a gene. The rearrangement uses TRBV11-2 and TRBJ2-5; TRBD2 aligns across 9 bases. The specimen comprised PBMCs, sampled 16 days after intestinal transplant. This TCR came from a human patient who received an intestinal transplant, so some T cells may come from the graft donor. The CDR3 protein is CASFGSGRGGKETQYF. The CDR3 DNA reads TGTGCCAGCTTTGGGAGCGGGCGGGGGGGCAAAGAGACCCAGTACTTC.